The rows below give T cell receptor beta chains drawn from one sample of a study of blood T cell repertoires in COVID-19. Data came from immunoSEQ multiplex PCR; TCRdb stores just in-frame clones and leaves some out. This table has around 150,000 clones, roughly 80% appearing once. Sequencing input: peripheral blood. Every receptor here comes from a man between 65 and 79 years old with acute or convalescent COVID-19. The CDR3 runs from the conserved cysteine through the conserved F or W. Each record gives: clone size, D gene, V gene, J gene, CDR3 DNA, CDR3 protein. D genes are given only for firm matches. For some rows the clone size is stated as once, few or many, or as a class when expanded; others skip it.

-,-,TRBV7-2,TRBJ2-7,TGTGCCAGCAGCTTAGCGGGGGGGCCCGGGGAGCAGTACTTC,CASSLAGGPGEQYF
-,TRBD1,TRBV6-5,TRBJ2-7,TGTGCCAGCAGTAGGGGACAGACCTATGTTGAGCAGTACTTC,CASSRGQTYVEQYF
-,-,TRBV5-1,TRBJ1-1,TGCGCCAGCAGCTTGGACCGGGAGGCAGCTTTCTTT,CASSLDREAAFF
-,-,TRBV6-5,TRBJ1-2,TGTGCCAGCGAAGCACCGGGCGGTGCGGGTGGCTACACCTTC,CASEAPGGAGGYTF
-,-,TRBV5-8,TRBJ2-7,TGTGCCAGCAGCTTTGTCAGGGTTTTCTACGAGCAGTACTTC,CASSFVRVFYEQYF
once,TRBD2,TRBV5-4,TRBJ2-3,TGTGCCAGCAGCCACCCTAGCGGGGGGGCTGTAGATACGCAGTATTTT,CASSHPSGGAVDTQYF
-,-,TRBV7-9,TRBJ2-5,TGTGCCAGCAGCTTCGGCCGAACTCGACAGGAGCAAGAGACCCAGTACTTC,CASSFGRTRQEQETQYF
-,-,TRBV5-6,TRBJ1-1,TGTGCCAGCAGCTTGGGAACAGTGAACACTGAAGCTTTCTTT,CASSLGTVNTEAFF
few,-,TRBV24-1,TRBJ1-2,TGTGCCACCAGTGACGAACAGGGAAACTATGGCTACACCTTC,CATSDEQGNYGYTF
-,-,TRBV5-6,TRBJ2-1,TGTGCCAGCAGCTTGGCCCTTCAAGGTCGCGGGAAGCCCTACAATGAGCAGTTCTTC,CASSLALQGRGKPYNEQFF
few,-,TRBV7-2,TRBJ1-6,TGTGCCAGCAGCTTAAGTTCGCGGTCACCCCTCCACTTT,CASSLSSRSPLHF
-,TRBD2,TRBV19,TRBJ2-3,TGTGCCAGTACGGCACTAGCGGGGGGAGATACGCAGTATTTT,CASTALAGGDTQYF
-,TRBD1,TRBV19,TRBJ1-2,TGTGCCAGTACCACAGGGGGATACTATGGCTACACCTTC,CASTTGGYYGYTF
-,TRBD2,TRBV27,TRBJ2-3,TGTGCCAGCAGCCTACTAGCGGGCCGGGGTGTGGATACGCAGTATTTT,CASSLLAGRGVDTQYF
once,TRBD2,TRBV5-4,TRBJ2-1,TGTGCCAGCAGCCTCCCGACTAGCGGGATATACAATGAGCAGTTCTTC,CASSLPTSGIYNEQFF
-,TRBD2,TRBV18,TRBJ2-3,TGTGCCAGCTCACGGCGCAGCGGGAGGGGAACAGATACGCAGTATTTT,CASSRRSGRGTDTQYF
-,TRBD1,TRBV2,TRBJ1-5,TGTGCCAGCAGTGGGACAGGGGGTACGGGTCAGCCCCAGCATTTT,CASSGTGGTGQPQHF
-,TRBD1,TRBV6-5,TRBJ1-5,TGTGCCAGCAGTCGAGACAGGGCTCAGCCCCAGCATTTT,CASSRDRAQPQHF
-,-,TRBV6-5,TRBJ1-5,TGTGCCAGCAGTCTAGAACGTGTTGGCAATCAGCCCCAGCATTTT,CASSLERVGNQPQHF
once,TRBD2,TRBV24-1,TRBJ2-3,TGTGCCACCAGTGATTTGAGGCTAGCGGGAGCAGATACGCAGTATTTT,CATSDLRLAGADTQYF
-,TRBD2,TRBV24-1,TRBJ2-1,TGTGCCACCAGTGATCCCTCCCCGGGACTAGCGGGGGGCAACTACAATGAGCAGTTCTTC,CATSDPSPGLAGGNYNEQFF
few,TRBD2,TRBV10-2,TRBJ2-5,TGCGCCAGCAGTGGGCTAGCGGGAGCGGAGACCCAGTACTTC,CASSGLAGAETQYF
-,-,TRBV6-5,TRBJ1-1,TGTGCCAGCAGTTACTCGCAGGACACTGAAGCTTTCTTT,CASSYSQDTEAFF
-,-,TRBV7-2,TRBJ1-1,TGTGCCAGCAGCTTATCAGGGGTGAACACTGAAGCTTTCTTT,CASSLSGVNTEAFF
-,TRBD2,TRBV10-1,TRBJ2-2,TGCGCCAGCAGTTTAGCGGGAGACAGGACCGGGGAGCTGTTTTTT,CASSLAGDRTGELFF
-,TRBD1,TRBV4-1,TRBJ1-4,TGCGCCAGCAGCCACCCCGCAGGGGGGTGGGATGAAAAACTGTTTTTT,CASSHPAGGWDEKLFF
-,-,TRBV6-5,TRBJ2-7,TGTGCCAGCAGCGTCCCGGGACACGGAGAGGAGCAGTACTTC,CASSVPGHGEEQYF
-,TRBD1,TRBV6-5,TRBJ1-5,TGTGCCAGCACCGACAGGGGCAATCAGCCCCAGCATTTT,CASTDRGNQPQHF
-,TRBD1,TRBV20-1,TRBJ1-5,TGCAGTGCTAGTACAGGGGCGCAGAGGGATCAGCCCCAGCATTTT,CSASTGAQRDQPQHF
-,-,TRBV5-8,TRBJ1-6,TGTGCCACTGTCTTCGGGAGCTCCTATAATTCACCCCTCCACTTT,CATVFGSSYNSPLHF
-,-,TRBV28,TRBJ2-7,TGTGCCAGCACCATGGCGTTCCCCGGGGAGCAGTACTTC,CASTMAFPGEQYF
-,-,TRBV7-2,TRBJ2-7,TGTGCCAGCAGCTTACTCGCGGCTAAATACGAGCAGTACTTC,CASSLLAAKYEQYF
-,TRBD2,TRBV5-4,TRBJ2-5,TGTGCCAGCAGCTTGGTGGCGGGAGCGTTACAAGAGACCCAGTACTTC,CASSLVAGALQETQYF
-,TRBD1,TRBV7-6,TRBJ1-1,TGTGCCAGCAGCTTAACAGGGGTAGGGACTGAAGCTTTCTTT,CASSLTGVGTEAFF
-,-,TRBV27,TRBJ1-5,TGTGCCAGCAGTTTTCGGGTACCAGGGCGGGAAGCAAATCAGCCCCAGCATTTT,CASSFRVPGREANQPQHF
-,-,TRBV9,TRBJ1-1,TGTGCCAGCAGCCCGCGGGGAGGGTGGGATACTGAAGCTTTCTTT,CASSPRGGWDTEAFF
-,TRBD2,TRBV11-2,TRBJ2-7,TGTGCCAGCAGCTTTGATGCGGGAGTCCTCTACGAGCAGTACTTC,CASSFDAGVLYEQYF
-,-,TRBV4-3,TRBJ2-5,TGCGCCAGCAGCCAAGATAGGGGGACCCAGTACTTC,CASSQDRGTQYF
-,TRBD1,TRBV2,TRBJ1-5,TGTGCCAGCACCGGAGGGACAGGGAAGGCTCAGCCCCAGCATTTT,CASTGGTGKAQPQHF
-,TRBD1,TRBV9,TRBJ1-1,TGTGCCAGCAGCGCTTTGACAGGGTTGAACACTGAAGCTTTCTTT,CASSALTGLNTEAFF
-,-,TRBV16,TRBJ2-2,TGTGCCAGCAGCCAATCAGAGGCCGGGGAGCTGTTTTTT,CASSQSEAGELFF
-,-,TRBV10-3,TRBJ1-5,TGTGCCATCAGTGAGTGGGCAGGGAGCAATCAGCCCCAGCATTTT,CAISEWAGSNQPQHF
-,TRBD2,TRBV10-3,TRBJ2-7,TGTGCCATCAGTGAGTCATCGTGGGGGGGCTCCTACGAGCAGTACTTC,CAISESSWGGSYEQYF
-,-,TRBV5-6,TRBJ1-6,TGTGCCAGCAGCTTGAGGTACAGGGCGGATTCACCCCTCCACTTT,CASSLRYRADSPLHF
-,-,TRBV10-3,TRBJ2-1,TGTGCCATCAGTGAGTCCGGGACAGAGCAGTTCTTC,CAISESGTEQFF
-,-,TRBV11-3,TRBJ2-1,TGTGCCAGCAGCTTAGGCGGGACCTACAATGAGCAGTTCTTC,CASSLGGTYNEQFF
many,TRBD1,TRBV6-5,TRBJ1-1,TGTGCCAGCAGTCGCGGACAGGAAAACACTGAAGCTTTCTTT,CASSRGQENTEAFF
-,TRBD2,TRBV5-1,TRBJ2-1,TGCGCCAGCAGCCCGGGGGCTAGCGGGATCGATGAGCAGTTCTTC,CASSPGASGIDEQFF